The 16 T cell receptor beta chains reported below all come from one sample, sequenced in a study of blood T cell repertoires in COVID-19. TCRdb's table, derived via immunoSEQ multiplex PCR, lists solely in-frame clones and lacks some. This sample has over 200,000 clones; approximately 87% occur once, and the top ten carry 3.1%. Sequencing was done on a sample of PBMCs or T cells enriched from blood (not recorded which). Source of these receptors: a woman aged 45-60 years in a cohort exposed to, infected with or recovered from COVID-19 (not recorded which).

The chain couples TRBV5-1 to TRBJ1-1, with 8 nucleotides matching TRBD1. With 0 bases clipped from V and 4 bases from J, the junction kept 2 bases outside the gene matches. Germline assignment: CDR1 SGHRS and CDR2 YFSETQ. The CDR3 contains 14 residues. CDR3 nucleotides: TGCGCCAGCAGCTTGGTTACAGGGGGCACTGAAGCTTTCTTT. It specifies CASSLVTGGTEAFF.

The chain recombines TRBV27 with TRBJ2-3, with a possible D match to TRBD1 (5 bases). The CDR3 runs 18 residues. V gave up 1 base and J gave up 1 base, with 18 bases separating them. Germline lookup yields CDR1 MNHEY and CDR2 SMNVEV (reference sequence). The CDR3 loop is CASSLYKGWGSGTDTQYF. CDR3 in DNA: TGTGCCAGCAGTTTATATAAAGGGTGGGGCTCCGGCACAGATACGCAGTATTTT.

This clone was detected once. The rearrangement links TRBV19 to TRBJ2-1, with TRBD2 identical over 9 bases. V was pared by 10 bases and J by 7 bases, with 8 bases of the junction left unmatched. The CDR3 loop spans 13 amino acids. CDR1 and CDR2 (germline): LNHDA, SQIVND (reference sequence). CDR3 DNA sequence: TGTGCCACTAAAGCGGGGGGTAGGAATGAGCAGTTCTTC. Translated: CATKAGGRNEQFF.

The V call is TRBV9, the J call TRBJ2-4; the match to TRBD2 covers 9 bases. Losses at the gene ends were 4 bases for V and 0 bases for J; bases not matched to a gene: 14. Germline loops: CDR1 SGDLS, CDR2 YYNGEE. This CDR3 spans 19 amino acids. The CDR3 protein is CASSPSGRGGPVAKNIQYF. The CDR3 region has the DNA TGTGCCAGCAGCCCGTCCGGGCGGGGGGGCCCGGTAGCCAAAAACATTCAGTACTTC. Based on the CDR3 plus reference TRBV9 and TRBJ2-4, the full variable domain is DSGVTQTPKHLITATGQRVTLRCSPRSGDLSVYWYQQSLDQGLQFLIQYYNGEERAKGNILERFSAQQFPDLHSELNLSSLELGDSALYFCASSPSGRGGPVAKNIQYFGAGTRLSVL.

The V and J genes are TRBV27 and TRBJ1-6; a weak D match, TRBD1 (6 bases). This CDR3 comprises 14 residues. V was shortened by 6 bases and J by 8 bases, with 14 bases between the two germline ends. Germline V lookup: CDR1 MNHEY, CDR2 SMNVEV (reference sequence). As DNA, the CDR3 is TGTGCCAGCAGAGGGGGGGGCTGGGATTCACCCCTCCACTTT. It translates to CASRGGGWDSPLHF.

The V call is TRBV10-3, the J call TRBJ2-3; TRBD2 agrees at 8 bases. Losses at the gene ends were 9 bases for V and 2 bases for J; bases not matched to a gene: 7. The CDR3 contains 14 residues. The germline V gene encodes CDR1 ENHRY and CDR2 SYGVKD. CDR3 sequence (DNA): TGTGCCATTTCCCTCGGGGGGGACACAGATACGCAGTATTTT. Amino acid sequence: CAISLGGDTDTQYF.

This clone was detected once. The chain uses TRBV10-2 and TRBJ2-1; no definite D call. The V end was cut by 4 bases, the J end by 0 bases, with 10 bases between. The length of the CDR3 is 15 residues. Looked up from germline, CDR1 is WSHSY and CDR2 is SAAADI. The DNA of the CDR3 is TGCGCCAGCAGTGCTTTCTACAGCTCCTACAATGAGCAGTTCTTC. Amino acid sequence: CASSAFYSSYNEQFF.

V usage is TRBV9 and J usage is TRBJ2-6, with 7 bases matching TRBD1. The CDR3 has 16 amino acids. CDR1 is SGDLS, CDR2 YYNGEE, per germline. Germline trimming cut 3 bases from V and 0 bases from J; bases unmatched to any gene: 3. CDR3 in amino acids: CASSAGQRSGANVLTF. CDR3 DNA: TGTGCCAGCAGCGCGGGACAGCGCTCTGGGGCCAACGTCCTGACTTTC.

In this sample, this clone turned up once. The J gene is TRBJ1-1, the V gene TRBV2; the D is unclear. V was shortened by 4 bases and J by 0 bases, with 12 bases between the two germline ends. Per germline, CDR1 SNHLY and CDR2 FYNNEI. This CDR3 contains 15 residues. CDR3 sequence: CASSGTLEMNTEAFF. CDR3 sequence (DNA): TGTGCCAGCAGTGGTACCTTAGAGATGAACACTGAAGCTTTCTTT.

The chain uses TRBV7-3 and TRBJ1-1; D call uncertain. CDR1 is SGHTA, CDR2 FQGTGA, per germline. The CDR3 extends over 15 amino acids. V was trimmed by 2 bases and J by 1 base, leaving 11 bases between them. The CDR3, as DNA: TGTGCCAGCAGCTTATTATCACTGCCGAACACTGAAGCTTTCTTT. Translated, it gives CASSLLSLPNTEAFF.

The V call is TRBV3-1 (or the pseudogene TRBV3-2), the J call TRBJ1-1; 9 bases are a match to TRBD1. This CDR3 contains 14 residues. V was pared by 6 bases and J by 1 base, with 3 bases of the junction left unmatched. Germline CDR1 is LGHDT and CDR2 is YNNKEL (reference sequence). CDR3 sequence reads: CASRETGGNTEAFF. In DNA, the CDR3 is TGTGCCAGCAGGGAGACAGGGGGGAACACTGAAGCTTTCTTT.

This rearrangement joins TRBV13 to TRBJ2-7; 9 nucleotides align to TRBD1. The junction had 9 bases not matched to a gene; V was cut back by 5 bases and J by 4 bases. Germline V lookup: CDR1 PRHDT, CDR2 FYEKMQ (reference sequence). The CDR3 is 15 residues long. The CDR3 DNA follows: TGTGCCAGCAGCGCCCGACAGGGGGGCGCTTACGAGCAGTACTTC. It encodes CASSARQGGAYEQYF.

A few counts support this clone. This rearrangement joins TRBV14 to TRBJ1-3; no firm D call. CDR1 and CDR2 from the germline V gene are SGHDN and FVKESK. V was trimmed by 4 bases and J by 0 bases, leaving 7 bases between them. The CDR3 consists of 14 residues. The CDR3 DNA follows: TGTGCCAGCAGCCTGTCCAACTCTGGAAACACCATATATTTT. Translating gives CASSLSNSGNTIYF.

The chain combines TRBV30 with TRBJ1-2; D ambiguous. The CDR3 has 15 amino acids. Germline V gene lookup returns CDR1 GTSNPN and CDR2 SVGIG (reference sequence). The germline V and J ends were trimmed by 4 bases and 7 bases, with 22 bases remaining between them. CDR3 coding DNA: TGTGCCTGGACCCTGACCCTGGTGGGGAGCAGTGGCTACACCTTC. Translated, it gives CAWTLTLVGSSGYTF.

The CDR3 spells CASTLQGGWVHEQYF. CDR3 bases: TGTGCCAGTACCCTCCAGGGGGGTTGGGTCCACGAGCAGTACTTC. The genes are TRBV19 and TRBJ2-7; a possible D gene is TRBD1 (7 bases). This CDR3 is built from 15 residues. CDR1 and CDR2 (germline): LNHDA, SQIVND (reference sequence). Trimming removed 7 bases at V and 5 bases at J, with 21 bases between.

This chain uses TRBV9 with TRBJ1-1; D is ambiguous. This CDR3 is built from 13 residues. CDR1 SGDLS and CDR2 YYNGEE come from the germline V gene. The germline V and J ends were trimmed by 4 bases and 1 base, with 8 bases remaining between them. In DNA form, the CDR3 reads TGTGCCAGCAGCCCCCCGTCGAACACTGAAGCTTTCTTT. Translated: CASSPPSNTEAFF.